The rows below give T cell receptor beta chains drawn from one sample of a study of identical twins. TCRdb ran MiXCR on the 5' RACE reads and lists one entry per CDR3 protein. The data contain about 200,000 distinct CDR3 sequences, under 10% of them singletons. The data also belong to a second study, concerning yellow fever vaccine responses in identical twins.

Sequences were obtained from memory (CD45RO+) T cells sorted from blood. These receptors originate from a woman aged 18-30 years in good health. The CDR3 runs from the conserved cysteine through the conserved F or W. Only part of the rows carry a size: once, few, many, or a class if the clone is expanded.

>TRBV2|few
CASRRVLGIYEQYF
>TRBV7-3|.
CAISRTGNQETQYF
>TRBV7-2|.
CASRKSSGGARTDTQYF
>TRBV11-2|few
CASSLGGGRTNTEAFF
>TRBV25-1|few
CASLRGGANVLTF
>TRBV12-5|many
CASGLGPSGISYEQYF
>TRBV10-1|.
CASSVEGTGDTGELFF
>TRBV5-1|few
CASRPTPRLGTGELFF
>TRBV20-1|few
CSADDSLNTGELFF
>TRBV11-2|many
CASSPLGDLNIQYF
>TRBV7-8|many
CASSGGLAGGYNEQFF
>TRBV11-2|.
CATSPVGLDSGANVLTF
>TRBV13|many
CASSMRLARGYEQYF
>TRBV18|few
CASSVGGDREAFF
>TRBV7-2|.
CASSLASGRAGETQYF
>TRBV7-2|many
CASSLGDRGQLAIQYF
>TRBV9|.
CASSDGPWDEQYF
>TRBV24-1|few
CATSSTTSGNLYEQYF
>TRBV12-3/TRBV12-4|many
CASSRTSGSTGELFF
>TRBV7-2|.
CAISRGIDVLNEKLFF
>TRBV25-1|few
CASGWGGTSEGNEQFF
>TRBV5-1|.
CASSLGNHYEQYF
>TRBV11-2|.
CASSAGQGGYNEQFF
>TRBV25-1|.
CASKGQGNTGELFF
>TRBV6-5|many
CASSYSGRSYGYTF
>TRBV10-3|few
CAIGSGKRYEQYF
>TRBV27|few
CASSRELRSYEQYF
>TRBV27|many
CASSLWGQGQEQFF
>TRBV4-2|many
CASSQDINPSEQFF
>TRBV5-1|many
CASSLAGGSHPEAFF